The 21 T cell receptor beta chains given below trace back to one sample, sequenced in a study of patients and donors after allogeneic stem cell transplantation. TCRdb reprocessed the RT-PCR reads via MiXCR and lists one record per CDR3 protein. The sample lists about 39,000 distinct CDR3 sequences, about 31% seen once, with 60% to 80% in the top ten. Sequencing was performed on blood, either unsorted or a sorted T cell fraction (not recorded which). The receptors here all came from a human donor who was either an allogeneic HSCT recipient or a stem cell or donor lymphocyte infusion donor (not recorded which). It is not recorded whose cells these are; they may come from a transplant donor.

This chain joins TRBV6-4 and TRBJ2-1; TRBD2 is a possible D gene (5 bases). This CDR3 contains 15 residues. Germline loops: CDR1 MRHNA, CDR2 SNTAGT. V was shortened by 8 bases and J by 0 bases, with 14 bases between the two germline ends. The CDR3 sequence is CASSRRGSSYNEQFF. Here the CDR3 DNA reads TGTGCCAGCTCCCGCCGAGGGAGCTCCTACAATGAGCAGTTCTTC.

Note on this clonotype: No DNA is shown, since the ends of the CDR3 on it are uncertain; the CDR3 is the one TCRdb lists. The V and J genes are TRBV7-5 and TRBJ2-5; TRBD2, the table's D call, lacks a check against the DNA. TRBV7-5 is a documented pseudogene. Termini included, the CDR3 measures 15 amino acids. The CDR3 loop is CISVSEGLAKETQYF.

The chain's CDR3 is CASSYYGTSGSYEQYF. CDR3 DNA: TGTGCCAGCAGTTACTATGGGACTAGCGGTTCCTACGAGCAGTACTTC. This chain links TRBV6-6 with TRBJ2-7; 11 nucleotides match TRBD2. V lost 1 base to trimming and J lost 1 base; unmatched junction nucleotides: 3. The CDR3 sequence is 16 residues long. The V gene's germline CDR1 is MNHNY and CDR2 SVGAGI (reference sequence).

This chain joins TRBV5-1 and TRBJ2-5, with D maybe TRBD1 (5 bases). CDR3 length: 15 amino acids. Trimming took off 1 base at V and 2 bases at J, with 12 bases between the two ends. Germline V gene sequence: CDR1 SGHRS, CDR2 YFSETQ. The CDR3 loop reads CASSLTPTAQETQYF. The DNA for the CDR3 is TGCGCCAGCAGCTTGACCCCGACAGCTCAAGAGACCCAGTACTTC.

CDR3 sequence reads: CSVGLVFGNEQFF. The CDR3 DNA follows: TGCAGCGTTGGACTAGTGTTCGGCAATGAGCAGTTCTTC. This chain uses TRBV29-1 with TRBJ2-1; TRBD2 might be the D (6 bases). Trimming removed 4 bases from V and 6 bases from J, with 13 bases in between. The CDR3 length is 13 residues. Germline V gives CDR1 SQVTM, CDR2 ANQGSEA.

This chain joins TRBV6-2 or TRBV6-3 and TRBJ2-7; 11 bases are a match to TRBD1. Per germline, CDR1 MNHEY and CDR2 SVGEGT. V was clipped by 4 bases and J by 3 bases; unmatched bases: 8. The CDR3 is 16 amino acids. Written as DNA, the CDR3 is TGTGCCAGCAGTTCCTCGTCCGGGACAGGGGGCTACGAGCAGTACTTC. This sequence encodes CASSSSSGTGGYEQYF.

This chain uses TRBV4-1 with TRBJ1-5; 7 bases line up with TRBD1. The junction had 8 bases not matched to a gene; V was cut back by 2 bases and J by 1 base. The CDR3 is made up of 17 amino acids. CDR1 MGHRA and CDR2 YSYEKL come from the germline V gene. CDR3 protein: CASSQLLRGPSNQPQHF. For the CDR3, the DNA is TGCGCCAGCAGCCAATTGTTGAGGGGGCCGAGCAATCAGCCCCAGCATTTT.

V and J are TRBV29-1 and TRBJ2-3; D is unclear. V lost 7 bases, J lost 2 bases, and 13 bases lay in between. Germline loops: CDR1 SQVTM, CDR2 ANQGSEA. CDR3 length equals 13 residues. The CDR3 reads CSGSLPLTDTQYF. CDR3 coding DNA: TGCAGCGGATCGCTCCCCCTCACAGATACGCAGTATTTT.

The genes are TRBV12-3 or TRBV12-4 and TRBJ2-1; D ambiguous. The ends were cut back, 7 bases at V and 7 bases at J, with 23 bases in the middle. The CDR3 has 16 amino acids. The CDR3 DNA reads as TGTGCCAGCACCCTCCCCCCCCCACTGTCCCAAAATGAGCAGTTCTTC. This sequence encodes CASTLPPPLSQNEQFF.

The chain joins TRBV12-3 or TRBV12-4 to TRBJ2-2; D is uncertain. CDR3 length: 15 amino acids. V was trimmed by 3 bases and J by 4 bases, leaving 12 bases between them. This CDR3 reads CASSLSLSSTGELFF. In DNA form, the CDR3 reads TGTGCCAGCAGTTTGTCACTTTCGAGCACCGGGGAGCTGTTTTTT.

The V and J genes are TRBV10-3 and TRBJ2-3; D is possibly TRBD2 (5 bases). Germline V gene sequence: CDR1 ENHRY, CDR2 SYGVKD. The CDR3 runs 19 residues. V was shortened by 0 bases and J by 2 bases, with 21 bases between the two germline ends. The chain's CDR3 is CAISESLTTLSPNTDTQYF. DNA of the CDR3: TGTGCCATCAGTGAGTCTCTGACTACCCTAAGCCCCAACACAGATACGCAGTATTTT.

This clonotype was recorded a few times. The DNA of the CDR3 is TGTGCCAGCAGCCTTAGGGTCGGGGGCGCGGTTTTCTTT. This encodes CASSLRVGGAVFF. V gene TRBV5-5 combines with J gene TRBJ1-1, with D tentatively TRBD1 (6 bases). Trimming pared 4 bases from V and 13 bases from J, leaving 20 bases between. This CDR3 comprises 13 residues. Germline V gives CDR1 SGHKS, CDR2 YYEKEE (reference sequence).

This clonotype was seen a single time. DNA of the CDR3: TGTGCCAGCAGCTTAATATTACCCACCGGGGAGCTGTTTTTT. Translated: CASSLILPTGELFF. The chain employs TRBV7-9 and TRBJ2-2; no definite D call. From germline, CDR1 is SEHNR and CDR2 FQNEAQ (reference sequence). This CDR3 contains 14 residues. The V end was cut by 2 bases, the J end by 4 bases, with 8 bases between.

The chain employs TRBV7-9 and TRBJ1-5; the D gene is possibly TRBD1 (6 bases). Between the trimmed V and J ends, which lost 1 base and 1 base, there was a span of 11 bases. Looked up from germline, CDR1 is SEHNR and CDR2 is FQNEAQ (reference sequence). This CDR3 has 16 residues. In DNA form, the CDR3 reads TGTGCCAGCAGCTTAGACAGGGTGTCGAGCAATCAGCCCCAGCATTTT. Protein product: CASSLDRVSSNQPQHF.

The chain is built from TRBV7-2 and TRBJ1-1; D is undetermined. Trimming removed 7 bases from V and 5 bases from J, with 11 bases in between. The CDR3 has 12 residues. From germline, CDR1 is SGHTA and CDR2 FQGNSA. The CDR3 DNA follows: TGTGCCAGCACCGTAGGAGTGACTGAAGCTTTCTTT. This translates into CASTVGVTEAFF.

The chain recombines TRBV14 with TRBJ1-6; 7 positions agree with TRBD1. Per the germline V gene, CDR1 is SGHDN and CDR2 is FVKESK. The CDR3 is 14 residues long. The junction had 2 bases not matched to a gene; V was cut back by 3 bases and J by 6 bases. The CDR3 reads CASSQQGGNSPLHF. In DNA form, the CDR3 reads TGTGCCAGCAGCCAGCAGGGGGGTAATTCACCCCTCCACTTT. The entire variable domain, with the rest obtained from reference TRBV14 and TRBJ1-6, is as follows: EAGVTQFPSHSVIEKGQTVTLRCDPISGHDNLYWYRRVMGKEIKFLLHFVKESKQDESGMPNNRFLAERTGGTYSTLKVQPAELEDSGVYFCASSQQGGNSPLHFGNGTRLTVT.

This clonotype turned up a few times. This rearrangement joins TRBV29-1 to TRBJ1-2, with 7 positions matching TRBD1. With V trimmed by 4 bases and J by 8 bases, 10 bases remained unmatched. The CDR3 runs to 13 residues. CDR1 is SQVTM, CDR2 ANQGSEA, per germline. CDR3 loop: CSVGTGVRGGYTF. The DNA of the CDR3 is TGCAGCGTTGGGACAGGTGTCCGGGGAGGCTACACCTTC.

V is TRBV5-1 and J is TRBJ1-1; tentatively, D is TRBD1 (6 bases). Germline assignment: CDR1 SGHRS and CDR2 YFSETQ. V was cut by 4 bases and J by 10 bases, with 29 bases left in between. This CDR3 has 17 residues. The CDR3 spells CASSRDPGAGTTQRAFF. Written as DNA, the CDR3 is TGCGCCAGCAGCCGGGACCCAGGGGCCGGGACAACCCAGCGAGCTTTCTTT.

The J gene is TRBJ2-1, the V gene TRBV7-9; 10 bases fit TRBD2. Per the germline V gene, CDR1 is SEHNR and CDR2 is FQNEAQ (reference sequence). J gave up 5 bases and V 5 bases, and 9 bases lay outside the gene matches. The CDR3 runs 16 residues. CDR3: CASSPTAGGPHNEQFF. The CDR3 nucleotides are TGTGCCAGCAGCCCAACAGCGGGAGGGCCCCACAATGAGCAGTTCTTC.

The chain combines TRBV20-1 with TRBJ1-1; the match to TRBD1 covers 9 bases. Germline V gene data show CDR1 as DFQATT and CDR2 as SNEGSKA (reference sequence). V trimming: 1 base; J trimming: 6 bases; junction bases outside the gene matches: 9. This CDR3 has 15 amino acids. DNA for the CDR3: TGCAGTGCTAGAGTGGGAGGGACAGGGCTTTCTGAAGCTTTCTTT. Its translation: CSARVGGTGLSEAFF.

The sample holds a few counts of this clonotype. The rearrangement links TRBV4-3 to TRBJ2-6, with 9 bases lining up with TRBD1. This CDR3 has 18 amino acids. Trimming at V came to 5 bases and at J to 0 bases, leaving 8 bases not matched to a gene. Germline lookup yields CDR1 LGHNA and CDR2 YSLEER. CDR3 DNA: TGCGCCAGCAGCTCTCCCCCGGGACAGGGCTCTGGGGCCAACGTCCTGACTTTC. Protein sequence: CASSSPPGQGSGANVLTF.